This T cell receptor (beta chain) was identified in a study of identical twins. Overall study findings and caveats: Clonotypes of the beta chain that were abundant in cord blood carried fewer insertions (memory repertoires showed none). Out-of-frame TCR alpha sharing observed in monozygotic twins exceeded model estimates.

A universal primer site was added by template switching, and unique molecular identifiers were carried by the cDNA. TCRdb recomputed calls from the 5' RACE reads with MiXCR, one row per CDR3 protein. This sample has 450,000 to 650,000 distinct CDR3 sequences; roughly 9.9% occur once, and the top ten carry approximately 3%. From germline, CDR1 is DFQATT and CDR2 SNEGSKA (reference sequence). The V end lost 2 bases, the J end lost 1 base, and 9 bases lay between the germline ends. The CDR3 has 13 amino acids. This clonotype was counted ten times or more. Its antigen is undetermined. The data were also submitted as part of a second study, on yellow fever vaccine responses in identical twins.

What was sequenced was PBMCs. The sequence was obtained from a woman between 18 and 29 years old in good health. This chain links TRBV20-1 with TRBJ2-7, with TRBD2 as a possible D gene (6 bases). CDR3 loop: CSARMEGSYEQYF. The CDR3 coding sequence is TGCAGTGCTAGAATGGAGGGTTCCTACGAGCAGTACTTC.